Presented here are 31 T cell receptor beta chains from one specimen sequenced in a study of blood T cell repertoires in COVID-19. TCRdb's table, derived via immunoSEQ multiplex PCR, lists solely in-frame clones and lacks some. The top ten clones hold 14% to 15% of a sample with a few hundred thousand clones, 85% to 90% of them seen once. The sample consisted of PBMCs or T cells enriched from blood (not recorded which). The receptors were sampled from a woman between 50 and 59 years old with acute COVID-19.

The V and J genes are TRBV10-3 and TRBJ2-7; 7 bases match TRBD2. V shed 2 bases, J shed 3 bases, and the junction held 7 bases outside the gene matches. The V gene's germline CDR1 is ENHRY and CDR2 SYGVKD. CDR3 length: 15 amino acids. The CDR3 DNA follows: TGTGCCATCAGTGAGAATCAGGCGGGAGACTACGAGCAGTACTTC. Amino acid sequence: CAISENQAGDYEQYF.

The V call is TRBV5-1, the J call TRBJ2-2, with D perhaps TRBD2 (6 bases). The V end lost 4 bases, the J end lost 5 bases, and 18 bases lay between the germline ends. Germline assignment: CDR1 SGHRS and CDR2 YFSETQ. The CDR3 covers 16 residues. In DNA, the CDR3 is TGCGCCAGCAGCCCCCGGGACTCCTTGGGAACCGGGGAGCTGTTTTTT. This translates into CASSPRDSLGTGELFF.

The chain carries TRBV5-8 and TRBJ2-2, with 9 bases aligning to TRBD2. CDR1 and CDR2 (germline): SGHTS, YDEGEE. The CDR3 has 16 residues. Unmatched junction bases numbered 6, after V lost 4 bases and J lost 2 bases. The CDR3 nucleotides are TGTGCCAGCAGCCGAGGACTAGCGCTCAACACCGGGGAGCTGTTTTTT. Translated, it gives CASSRGLALNTGELFF.

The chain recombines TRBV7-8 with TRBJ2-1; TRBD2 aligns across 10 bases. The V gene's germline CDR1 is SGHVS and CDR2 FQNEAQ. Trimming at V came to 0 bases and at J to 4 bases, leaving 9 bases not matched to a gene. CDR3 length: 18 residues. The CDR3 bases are TGTGCCAGCAGCTTAGCGCGGGCTAGCGGGAGCACTTACAATGAGCAGTTCTTC. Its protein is CASSLARASGSTYNEQFF.

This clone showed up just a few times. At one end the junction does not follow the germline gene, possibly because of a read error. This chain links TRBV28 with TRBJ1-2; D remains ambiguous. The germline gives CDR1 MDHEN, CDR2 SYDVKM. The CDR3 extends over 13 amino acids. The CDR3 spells CASNLQTNYGYTF. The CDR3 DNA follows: TGTGCCAGCAATTTACAGACTAACTATGGCTACACCTTC.

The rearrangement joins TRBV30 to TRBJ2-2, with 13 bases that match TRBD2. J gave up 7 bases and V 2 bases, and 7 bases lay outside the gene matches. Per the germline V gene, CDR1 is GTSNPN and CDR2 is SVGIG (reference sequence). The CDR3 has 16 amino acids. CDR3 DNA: TGTGCCTGGAGTAGACTAGCGGGAGGTGGTGACGGGGAGCTGTTTTTT. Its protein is CAWSRLAGGGDGELFF.

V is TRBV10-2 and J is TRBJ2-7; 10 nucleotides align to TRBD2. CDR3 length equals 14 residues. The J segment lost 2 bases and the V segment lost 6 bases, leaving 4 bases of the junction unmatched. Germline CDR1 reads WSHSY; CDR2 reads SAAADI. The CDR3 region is CASRTSGSTYEQYF. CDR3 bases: TGCGCCAGCAGGACTAGCGGGTCTACCTACGAGCAGTACTTC.

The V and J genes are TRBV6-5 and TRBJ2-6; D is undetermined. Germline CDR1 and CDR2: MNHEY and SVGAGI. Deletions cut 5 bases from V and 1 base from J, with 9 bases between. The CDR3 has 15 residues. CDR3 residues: CASSLRNSGANVLTF. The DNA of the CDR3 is TGTGCCAGCAGTCTCAGAAATTCTGGGGCCAACGTCCTGACTTTC.

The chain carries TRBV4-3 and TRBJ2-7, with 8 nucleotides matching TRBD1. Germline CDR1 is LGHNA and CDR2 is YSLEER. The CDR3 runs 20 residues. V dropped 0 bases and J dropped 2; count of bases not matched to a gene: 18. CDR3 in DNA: TGCGCCAGCAGCCAAGAATATTATATACAGGGACAGGCGAGCACCTACGAGCAGTACTTC. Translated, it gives CASSQEYYIQGQASTYEQYF.

The CDR3 spells CSVEEEGGSSYEQYF. CDR3 bases: TGCAGCGTTGAAGAGGAGGGGGGGAGCTCCTACGAGCAGTACTTC. This rearrangement joins TRBV29-1 to TRBJ2-7; possible D gene TRBD2, 7 bases. The CDR3 has 15 residues. The V gene lost 0 bases and the J gene lost 0 bases, with 12 bases spanning the gap. CDR1 is SQVTM and CDR2 is ANQGSEA in the germline V gene.

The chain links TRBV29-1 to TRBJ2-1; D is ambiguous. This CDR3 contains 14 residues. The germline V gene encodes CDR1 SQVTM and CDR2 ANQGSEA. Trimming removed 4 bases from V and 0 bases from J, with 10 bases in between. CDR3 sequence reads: CSVAATSSYNEQFF. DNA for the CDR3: TGCAGCGTTGCAGCGACCAGCTCCTACAATGAGCAGTTCTTC.

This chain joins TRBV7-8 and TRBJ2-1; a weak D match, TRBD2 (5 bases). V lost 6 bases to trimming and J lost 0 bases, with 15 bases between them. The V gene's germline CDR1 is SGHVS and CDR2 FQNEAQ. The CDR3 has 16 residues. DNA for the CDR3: TGTGCCAGCAGTCCCAGCGGCCTAAGCTCCTACAATGAGCAGTTCTTC. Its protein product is CASSPSGLSSYNEQFF.

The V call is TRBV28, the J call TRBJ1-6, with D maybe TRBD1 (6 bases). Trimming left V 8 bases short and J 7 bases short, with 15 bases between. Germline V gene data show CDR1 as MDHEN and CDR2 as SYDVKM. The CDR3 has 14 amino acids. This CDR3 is CASLGQPWNSPLHF. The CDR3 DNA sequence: TGTGCCAGCTTAGGACAGCCTTGGAATTCACCCCTCCACTTT.

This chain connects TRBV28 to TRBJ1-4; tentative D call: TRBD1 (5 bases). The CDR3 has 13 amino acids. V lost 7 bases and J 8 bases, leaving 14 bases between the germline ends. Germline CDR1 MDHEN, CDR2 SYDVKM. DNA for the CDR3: TGTGCCAGCATTACTCCAGGGAGGGAAAAACTGTTTTTT. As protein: CASITPGREKLFF.

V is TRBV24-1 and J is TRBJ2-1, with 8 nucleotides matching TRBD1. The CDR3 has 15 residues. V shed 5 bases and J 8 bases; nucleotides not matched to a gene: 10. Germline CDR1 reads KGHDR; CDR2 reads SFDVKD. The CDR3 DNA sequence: TGTGCCACCAGTGTCTTTGCAGGGGGCTTCGATGAGCAGTTCTTC. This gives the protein CATSVFAGGFDEQFF.

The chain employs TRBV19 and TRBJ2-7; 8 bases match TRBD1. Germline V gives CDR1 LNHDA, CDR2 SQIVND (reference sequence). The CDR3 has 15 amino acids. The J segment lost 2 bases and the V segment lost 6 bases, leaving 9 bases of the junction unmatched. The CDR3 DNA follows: TGTGCCAGTAGGGATGACAGGGGAGGTACCTACGAGCAGTACTTC. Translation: CASRDDRGGTYEQYF.

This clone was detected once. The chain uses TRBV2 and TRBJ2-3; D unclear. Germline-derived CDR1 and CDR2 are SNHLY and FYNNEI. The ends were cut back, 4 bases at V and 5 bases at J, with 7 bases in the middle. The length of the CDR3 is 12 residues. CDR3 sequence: CASSGARDTQYF. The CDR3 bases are TGTGCCAGCAGTGGCGCGCGAGATACGCAGTATTTT.

DNA for the CDR3: TGTGCCAGTAGTATTCCCCCGGATACGCAGTATTTT. Amino acid sequence: CASSIPPDTQYF. This rearrangement joins TRBV19 to TRBJ2-3; D is uncertain. This CDR3 is 12 amino acids long. Germline V gives CDR1 LNHDA, CDR2 SQIVND (reference sequence). V was shortened by 3 bases and J by 6 bases, with 7 bases between the two germline ends. The full variable domain, with the rest looked up from reference TRBV19 and TRBJ2-3, is DGGITQSPKYLFRKEGQNVTLSCEQNLNHDAMYWYRQDPGQGLRLIYYSQIVNDFQKGDIAEGYSVSREKKESFPLTVTSAQKNPTAFYLCASSIPPDTQYFGPGTRLTVL.

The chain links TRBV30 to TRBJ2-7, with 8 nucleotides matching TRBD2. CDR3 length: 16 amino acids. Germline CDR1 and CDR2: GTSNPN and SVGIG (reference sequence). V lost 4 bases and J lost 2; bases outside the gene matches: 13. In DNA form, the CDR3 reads TGTGCCTGGACTAGGGGCGGCGGGGGGATTACCTACGAGCAGTACTTC. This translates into CAWTRGGGGITYEQYF.

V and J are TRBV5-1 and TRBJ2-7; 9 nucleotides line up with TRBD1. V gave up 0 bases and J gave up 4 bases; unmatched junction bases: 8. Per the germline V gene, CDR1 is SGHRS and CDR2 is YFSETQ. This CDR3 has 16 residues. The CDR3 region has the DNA TGCGCCAGCAGCTTGGGGTGGGGGACAGGGATTTACGAGCAGTACTTC. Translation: CASSLGWGTGIYEQYF. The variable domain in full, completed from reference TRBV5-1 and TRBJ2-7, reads KAGVTQTPRYLIKTRGQQVTLSCSPISGHRSVSWYQQTPGQGLQFLFEYFSETQRNKGNFPGRFSGRQFSNSRSEMNVSTLELGDSALYLCASSLGWGTGIYEQYFGPGTRLTVT.

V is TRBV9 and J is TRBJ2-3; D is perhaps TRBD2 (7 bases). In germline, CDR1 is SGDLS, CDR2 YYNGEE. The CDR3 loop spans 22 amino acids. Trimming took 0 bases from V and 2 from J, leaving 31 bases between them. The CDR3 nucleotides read TGTGCCAGCAGCGTAGACCCGGGGGGCTACAGAACCCGGAACCTTCCCACAGATACGCAGTATTTT. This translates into CASSVDPGGYRTRNLPTDTQYF. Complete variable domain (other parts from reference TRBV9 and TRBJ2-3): DSGVTQTPKHLITATGQRVTLRCSPRSGDLSVYWYQQSLDQGLQFLIQYYNGEERAKGNILERFSAQQFPDLHSELNLSSLELGDSALYFCASSVDPGGYRTRNLPTDTQYFGPGTRLTVL.

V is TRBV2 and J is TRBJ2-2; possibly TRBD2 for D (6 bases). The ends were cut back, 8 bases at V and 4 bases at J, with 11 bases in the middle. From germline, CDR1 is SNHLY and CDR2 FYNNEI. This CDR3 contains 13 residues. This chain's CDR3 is CASLRRGTGELFF. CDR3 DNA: TGTGCCAGCCTTCGGAGGGGCACCGGGGAGCTGTTTTTT.

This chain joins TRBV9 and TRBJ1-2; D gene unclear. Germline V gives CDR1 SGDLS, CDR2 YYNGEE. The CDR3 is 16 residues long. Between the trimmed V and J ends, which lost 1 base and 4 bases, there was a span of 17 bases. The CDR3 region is CASSVPGGGYSYGYTF. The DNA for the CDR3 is TGTGCCAGCAGCGTACCGGGAGGAGGGTATTCCTATGGCTACACCTTC.

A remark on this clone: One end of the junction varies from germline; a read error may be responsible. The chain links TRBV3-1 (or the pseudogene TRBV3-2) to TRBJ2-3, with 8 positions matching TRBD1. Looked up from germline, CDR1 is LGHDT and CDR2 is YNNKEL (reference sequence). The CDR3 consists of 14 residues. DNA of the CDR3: TGTGCCAGCAGCCAAGCTTACGGGACAGGTACGCAGTATTTT. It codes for CASSQAYGTGTQYF.

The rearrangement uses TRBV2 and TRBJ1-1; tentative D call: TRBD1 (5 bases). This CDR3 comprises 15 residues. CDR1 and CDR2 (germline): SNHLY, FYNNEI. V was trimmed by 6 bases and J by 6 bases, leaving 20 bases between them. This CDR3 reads CASSPRGGEVAEAFF. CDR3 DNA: TGTGCCAGCAGCCCTCGCGGAGGGGAAGTCGCTGAAGCTTTCTTT.

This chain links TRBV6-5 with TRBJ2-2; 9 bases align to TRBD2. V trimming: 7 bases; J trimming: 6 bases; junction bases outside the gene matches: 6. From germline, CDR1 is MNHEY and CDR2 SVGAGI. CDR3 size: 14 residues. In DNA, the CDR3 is TGTGCCAGCAAGCGACTAGCGGCCGCCGGGGAGCTGTTTTTT. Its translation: CASKRLAAAGELFF.

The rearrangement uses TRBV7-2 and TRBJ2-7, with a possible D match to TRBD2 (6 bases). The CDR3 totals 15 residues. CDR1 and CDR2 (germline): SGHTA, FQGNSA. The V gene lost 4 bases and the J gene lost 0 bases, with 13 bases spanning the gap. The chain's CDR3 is CASSSHQRVSYEQYF. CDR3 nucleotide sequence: TGTGCCAGCAGCTCCCATCAGCGGGTCTCCTACGAGCAGTACTTC.

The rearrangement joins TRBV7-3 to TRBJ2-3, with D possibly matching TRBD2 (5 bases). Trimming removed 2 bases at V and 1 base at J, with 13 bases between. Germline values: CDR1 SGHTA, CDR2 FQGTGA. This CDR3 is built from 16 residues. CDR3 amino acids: CASSLDRGPRTDTQYF. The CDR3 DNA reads TGTGCCAGCAGCTTAGATCGCGGGCCCCGCACAGATACGCAGTATTTT.

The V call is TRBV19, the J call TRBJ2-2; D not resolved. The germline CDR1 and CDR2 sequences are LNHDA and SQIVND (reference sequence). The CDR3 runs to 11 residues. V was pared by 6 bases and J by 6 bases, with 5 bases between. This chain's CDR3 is CASSMSGELFF. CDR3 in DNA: TGTGCCAGTAGCATGTCCGGGGAGCTGTTTTTT.

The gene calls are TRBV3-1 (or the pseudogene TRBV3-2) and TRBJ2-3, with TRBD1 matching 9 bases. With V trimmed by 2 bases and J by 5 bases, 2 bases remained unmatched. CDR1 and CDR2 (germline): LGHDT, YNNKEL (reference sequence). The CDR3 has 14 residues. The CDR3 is CASSQMDRGDTQYF. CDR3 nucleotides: TGTGCCAGCAGCCAAATGGACAGGGGAGATACGCAGTATTTT.

The CDR3 sequence is CASSRVTSGFTDTQYF. The CDR3, as DNA: TGTGCCAGCAGCAGGGTGACTAGCGGATTCACAGATACGCAGTATTTT. V and J are TRBV5-6 and TRBJ2-3; 9 bases map to TRBD2. The V segment lost 4 bases and the J segment 2 bases; nucleotides outside the gene matches: 8. Looked up from germline, CDR1 is SGHDT and CDR2 is YYEEEE. The CDR3 has 16 amino acids.